This is a list of T cell receptor beta chains from one sample in a study of OX40 agonist ivuxolimab in advanced cancers. Data came from immunoSEQ multiplex PCR; TCRdb stores just in-frame clones and leaves some out. The sample contains fewer than 90,000 clones, approximately 89% of which appear only once. The material was CD4+ or CD8+ T cells sorted from blood, obtained in a trial of the OX40 agonist ivuxolimab. Receptor source: an adult with an advanced solid tumor such as melanoma, head and neck, liver or kidney cancer. CDR3s include the opening cysteine and the closing phenylalanine or tryptophan. The D gene is left open where the match is weak. The size of a clone is reported for some rows only, either as once, few or many, or as a class for expanded clones.

D	size	V	J	DNA	CDR3
TRBD2	NA	TRBV11-2	TRBJ2-3	TGTGCCAGCAGCTTAACCCCGGGAGGGAGAGATACGCAGTATTTT	CASSLTPGGRDTQYF
TRBD2	NA	TRBV6-5	TRBJ2-1	TGTGCCAGCAGTTACCCCGGGGGGGGTCACAATGAGCAGTTCTTC	CASSYPGGGHNEQFF
TRBD1	NA	TRBV7-8	TRBJ1-1	TGTGCCAGCAGCTTAGACAGGGGGGGAGAAGCTTTCTTT	CASSLDRGGEAFF
NA	NA	TRBV19	TRBJ2-7	TGTGCCAGTAGGAAAGGGCTTGGAGGGTACGAGCAGTACTTC	CASRKGLGGYEQYF
TRBD1	NA	TRBV9	TRBJ1-4	TGTGCCAGCAGCACCCGGACAGGCCTTAATGAAAAACTGTTTTTT	CASSTRTGLNEKLFF
TRBD1	NA	TRBV28	TRBJ2-5	TGTGCCAGCAGTTTATGGACAGGGAGAGAGACCCAGTACTTC	CASSLWTGRETQYF
TRBD2	NA	TRBV27	TRBJ2-7	TGTGCCAGCAGGAGGGGACTAGCGGGAGCTTACGAGCAGTACTTC	CASRRGLAGAYEQYF
TRBD1	NA	TRBV7-9	TRBJ2-5	TGTGCCAGCAGCTCCGGACAGGGGGGAGATCAGCAGTACTTC	CASSSGQGGDQQYF
TRBD1	once	TRBV15	TRBJ1-5	TGTGCCACCAGCAGGGGACAGGGGATGGGTAGCAATCAGCCCCAGCATTTT	CATSRGQGMGSNQPQHF
TRBD1	NA	TRBV5-1	TRBJ1-2	TGCGCCAGTGGGGGACAGGGTGACTATGGCTACACCTTC	CASGGQGDYGYTF
NA	NA	TRBV28	TRBJ2-3	TGTGCCAGCAGTTTTAGCACAGATACGCAGTATTTT	CASSFSTDTQYF
TRBD2	once	TRBV2	TRBJ2-1	TGTGCCAGCAGTGGCATCGGACTAGCGGGGGCCCCCGGCTCCTACAATGAGCAGTTCTTC	CASSGIGLAGAPGSYNEQFF
NA	NA	TRBV6-1	TRBJ2-3	TGTGCCAGCAGTGAAGGAGATACGCAGTATTTT	CASSEGDTQYF
TRBD2	NA	TRBV18	TRBJ2-1	TGTGCCAGCTCACCCTATGGGACTAGAGGGGGGAATGAGCAGTTCTTC	CASSPYGTRGGNEQFF
TRBD1	few	TRBV29-1	TRBJ1-1	TGCAGCGGGGGACAGCTAAACACTGAAGCTTTCTTT	CSGGQLNTEAFF
NA	NA	TRBV19	TRBJ1-1	TGTGCCAGTAGTAAAAGGATGAACACTGAAGCTTTCTTT	CASSKRMNTEAFF
TRBD1	NA	TRBV18	TRBJ1-5	TGTGCCAGCACATCCGGGACAGCCCTCAATCAGCCCCAGCATTTT	CASTSGTALNQPQHF
NA	NA	TRBV5-1	TRBJ1-5	TGCGCCAGCAGCTTAGGGCCCAATCAGCCCCAGCATTTT	CASSLGPNQPQHF
NA	NA	TRBV11-2	TRBJ2-7	TGTGCCAGCAGCTTAGATAGGGCAGTCGAGCAGTACTTC	CASSLDRAVEQYF
TRBD1	NA	TRBV28	TRBJ1-4	TGTGCCAGCAGTTTATGGCGGACAGGGTTTGGTGAAAAACTGTTTTTT	CASSLWRTGFGEKLFF
TRBD1	NA	TRBV18	TRBJ1-1	TGTGCCAGCTCACCAAGTGCCACAGGGGCCACTGAAGCTTTCTTT	CASSPSATGATEAFF
NA	NA	TRBV11-2	TRBJ1-1	TGTGCCAGCAGCTTAGACCGGATTATGAGCTACACTGAAGCTTTCTTT	CASSLDRIMSYTEAFF
TRBD2	NA	TRBV7-8	TRBJ2-3	TGTGCCAGCAGCTTAGGGGTGCGGGGGGTGGCGACAGATACGCAGTATTTT	CASSLGVRGVATDTQYF
TRBD1	NA	TRBV27	TRBJ2-3	TGTGCCAGCAGTGCTTATGGCACAGGGGGCCCAGATACGCAGTATTTT	CASSAYGTGGPDTQYF
NA	NA	TRBV11-2	TRBJ2-7	TGTGCCAGCAGCTTAGCTGCTAGTTTAACCTACGAGCAGTACTTC	CASSLAASLTYEQYF
NA	NA	TRBV4-1	TRBJ1-1	TGCGCCAGCAGCCAAGATTGGGCCCCGACAGCCCGGCCTGAAGCTTTCTTT	CASSQDWAPTARPEAFF